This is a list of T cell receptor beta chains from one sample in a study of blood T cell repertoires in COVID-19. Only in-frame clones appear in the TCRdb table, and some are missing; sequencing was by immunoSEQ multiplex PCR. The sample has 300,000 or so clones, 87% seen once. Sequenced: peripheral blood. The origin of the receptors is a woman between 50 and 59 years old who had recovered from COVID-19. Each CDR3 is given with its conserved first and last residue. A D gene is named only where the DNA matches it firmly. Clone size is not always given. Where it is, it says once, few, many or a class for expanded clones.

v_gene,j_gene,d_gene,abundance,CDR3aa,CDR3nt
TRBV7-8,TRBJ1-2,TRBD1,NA,CASSIPGQRDGYTF,TGTGCCAGCAGCATACCGGGACAGCGCGATGGCTACACCTTC
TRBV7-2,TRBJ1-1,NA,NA,CASSTSRELGAEAFF,TGTGCCAGCAGCACCTCAAGGGAGTTGGGTGCTGAAGCTTTCTTT
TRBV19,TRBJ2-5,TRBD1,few,CASSQGQETQYF,TGTGCCAGTTCACAGGGGCAAGAGACCCAGTACTTC
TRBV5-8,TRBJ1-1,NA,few,CASSLWTTYEAFF,TGTGCCAGCAGCTTGTGGACTACCTATGAAGCTTTCTTT
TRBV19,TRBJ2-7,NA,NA,CASKSGLGGAGEQYF,TGTGCCAGCAAGAGCGGCCTAGGAGGGGCGGGCGAGCAGTACTTC
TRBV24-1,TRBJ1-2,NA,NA,CATSDSRINYGYTF,TGTGCCACCAGTGATTCCAGAATCAACTATGGCTACACCTTC
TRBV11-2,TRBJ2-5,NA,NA,CASSLNRQETQYF,TGTGCCAGCAGCTTAAACCGGCAAGAGACCCAGTACTTC
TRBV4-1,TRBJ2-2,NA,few,CASSQRERTGTPDRTGELFF,TGCGCCAGCAGCCAACGAGAACGAACCGGGACACCGGATCGAACCGGGGAGCTGTTTTTT
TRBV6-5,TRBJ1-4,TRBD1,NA,CASSRGQAEKLFF,TGTGCCAGCAGTCGTGGACAGGCCGAAAAACTGTTTTTT
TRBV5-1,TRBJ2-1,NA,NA,CASSLQLMNEQFF,TGCGCCAGCAGCTTACAGTTAATGAATGAGCAGTTCTTC
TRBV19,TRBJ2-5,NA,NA,CASSVQGRRETQYF,TGTGCCAGTAGTGTACAGGGTCGGAGGGAGACCCAGTACTTC
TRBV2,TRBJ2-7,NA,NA,CASSESPLNRPRGQYF,TGTGCCAGCAGTGAGTCTCCTCTTAACAGGCCCCGAGGGCAGTACTTC
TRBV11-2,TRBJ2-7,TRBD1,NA,CASSLDQGAGYEQYF,TGTGCCAGCAGCTTAGACCAGGGGGCGGGCTACGAGCAGTACTTC
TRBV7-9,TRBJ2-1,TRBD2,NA,CASSLGLAASYNEQFF,TGTGCCAGCAGCTTAGGTCTAGCGGCCTCCTACAATGAGCAGTTCTTC
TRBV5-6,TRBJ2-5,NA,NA,CASSRMAQAETQYF,TGTGCCAGCAGCCGGATGGCCCAAGCGGAGACCCAGTACTTC
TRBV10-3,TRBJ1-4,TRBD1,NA,CAIRTGVSEKLFF,TGTGCCATCCGGACAGGGGTTAGTGAAAAACTGTTTTTT
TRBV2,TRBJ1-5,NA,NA,CASRTSPTNQPQHF,TGTGCCAGCAGGACATCGCCTACAAATCAGCCCCAGCATTTT
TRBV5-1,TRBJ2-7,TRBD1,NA,CASRLRRRQGPEYYEQYF,TGCGCCAGCAGGTTGCGGAGGAGACAGGGGCCGGAATACTACGAGCAGTACTTC
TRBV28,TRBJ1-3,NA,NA,CASSLWGDTIYF,TGTGCCAGCAGTTTATGGGGAGACACCATATATTTT
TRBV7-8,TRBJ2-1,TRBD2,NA,CASSFRLAGIGSYNEQFF,TGTGCCAGCAGCTTCAGACTAGCGGGGATCGGCTCCTACAATGAGCAGTTCTTC
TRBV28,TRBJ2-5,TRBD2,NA,CASSFPLAGAGTQYF,TGTGCCAGCAGTTTCCCCCTAGCGGGAGCGGGGACCCAGTACTTC
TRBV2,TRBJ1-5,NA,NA,CASSEATTRQPQHF,TGTGCCAGCAGTGAAGCCACCACGAGGCAGCCCCAGCATTTT
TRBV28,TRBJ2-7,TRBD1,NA,CASIEGGPSYEQYF,TGTGCCAGCATAGAAGGGGGCCCCTCCTACGAGCAGTACTTC
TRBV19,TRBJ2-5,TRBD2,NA,CASSPRLLAGGQETQYF,TGTGCCAGTAGTCCTCGATTACTAGCGGGGGGCCAAGAGACCCAGTACTTC
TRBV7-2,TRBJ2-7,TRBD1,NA,CASSFGTGSYEQYF,TGTGCCAGCAGCTTTGGGACAGGGAGTTACGAGCAGTACTTC
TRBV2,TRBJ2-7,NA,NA,CASSSFYEQYF,TGTGCCAGCAGCTCTTTCTACGAGCAGTACTTC
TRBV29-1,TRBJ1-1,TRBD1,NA,CSGSRDRGLNTEAFF,TGCAGCGGAAGCCGGGACAGGGGTTTAAACACTGAAGCTTTCTTT
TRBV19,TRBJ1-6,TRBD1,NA,CASSARDRIFYNSPLHF,TGTGCCAGTAGCGCCCGGGACAGGATTTTTTATAATTCACCCCTCCACTTT
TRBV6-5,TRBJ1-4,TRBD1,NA,CASRRDRVSEKLFF,TGTGCCAGCCGAAGGGACAGGGTTAGTGAAAAACTGTTTTTT
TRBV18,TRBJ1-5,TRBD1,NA,CASSPEIRTGYMPQHF,TGTGCCAGCTCACCCGAGATCAGGACAGGGTATATGCCCCAGCATTTT
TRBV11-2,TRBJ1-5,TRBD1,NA,CASSKDRVDQPQHF,TGTGCCAGCAGCAAGGACAGGGTCGATCAGCCCCAGCATTTT
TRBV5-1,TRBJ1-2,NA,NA,CASSFGVLNYGYTF,TGCGCCAGCAGCTTCGGAGTGCTGAACTATGGCTACACCTTC
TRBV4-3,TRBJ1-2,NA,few,CASSQDRVGRSYGYTF,TGCGCCAGCAGCCAAGATCGGGTAGGGAGGAGTTATGGCTACACCTTC
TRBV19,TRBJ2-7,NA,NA,CASSIDRRRFEQYF,TGTGCCAGTAGTATCGACAGGAGAAGGTTCGAGCAGTACTTC
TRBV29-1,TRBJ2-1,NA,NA,CSVVGGVADYAYNEQFF,TGCAGCGTTGTCGGCGGGGTAGCGGATTATGCCTACAATGAGCAGTTCTTC
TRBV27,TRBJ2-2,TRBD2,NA,CASSGLAGARTGELFF,TGTGCCAGCAGCGGACTAGCGGGGGCCCGCACCGGGGAGCTGTTTTTT
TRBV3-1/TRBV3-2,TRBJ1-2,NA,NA,CASSQTTGGYTF,TGTGCCAGCAGCCAAACCACAGGGGGCTACACCTTC
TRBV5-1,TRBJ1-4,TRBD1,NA,CASSLGQGREKLFF,TGCGCCAGCAGCTTGGGACAGGGCAGGGAAAAACTGTTTTTT
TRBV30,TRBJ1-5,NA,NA,CAWSVPRGASQPQHF,TGTGCCTGGAGTGTACCTCGGGGTGCGAGTCAGCCCCAGCATTTT
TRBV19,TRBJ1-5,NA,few,CASSIGTNQPQHF,TGTGCCAGTAGTATAGGGACTAATCAGCCCCAGCATTTT
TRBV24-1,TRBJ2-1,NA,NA,CATSDPGATSYNEQFF,TGTGCCACCAGTGACCCAGGGGCTACCTCTTACAATGAGCAGTTCTTC
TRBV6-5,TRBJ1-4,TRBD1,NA,CASSYLGQGREKLFF,TGTGCCAGCAGTTACTTGGGACAGGGTCGTGAAAAACTGTTTTTT
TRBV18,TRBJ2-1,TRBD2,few,CASSPPASGNEQFF,TGTGCCAGCTCACCACCGGCTAGCGGGAATGAGCAGTTCTTC
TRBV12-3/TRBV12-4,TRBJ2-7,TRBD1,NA,CASSWTGSYEQYF,TGTGCCAGCAGTTGGACAGGTTCTTACGAGCAGTACTTC
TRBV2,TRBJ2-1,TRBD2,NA,CASSDGLAGEQFF,TGTGCCAGCAGTGATGGACTAGCGGGAGAGCAGTTCTTC
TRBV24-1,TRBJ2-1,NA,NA,CATRRTGGGNEQFF,TGTGCCACCCGAAGGACTGGGGGCGGCAATGAGCAGTTCTTC
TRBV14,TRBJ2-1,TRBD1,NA,CASSQELTGAQFF,TGTGCCAGCAGCCAAGAATTGACAGGGGCGCAGTTCTTC
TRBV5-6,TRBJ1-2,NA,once,CASSPGGNYGYTF,TGTGCCAGCAGCCCTGGGGGGAACTATGGCTACACCTTC
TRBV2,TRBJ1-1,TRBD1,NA,CASMVGQENTEAFF,TGTGCCAGCATGGTCGGACAGGAGAACACTGAAGCTTTCTTT
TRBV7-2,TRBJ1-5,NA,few,CASSLDRNQPQHF,TGTGCCAGCAGCTTAGACAGAAATCAGCCCCAGCATTTT
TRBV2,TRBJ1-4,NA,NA,CASRRQSATNEKLFF,TGTGCCAGCAGGCGACAGAGTGCAACTAATGAAAAACTGTTTTTT